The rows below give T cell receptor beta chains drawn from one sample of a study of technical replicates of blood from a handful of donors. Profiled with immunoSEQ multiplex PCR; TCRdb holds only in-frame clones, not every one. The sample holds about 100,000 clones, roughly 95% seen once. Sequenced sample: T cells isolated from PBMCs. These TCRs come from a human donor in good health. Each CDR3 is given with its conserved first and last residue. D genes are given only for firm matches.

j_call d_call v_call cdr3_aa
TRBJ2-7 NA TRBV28 CASNAGQPTYEQYF
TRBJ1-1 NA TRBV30 CAWGQIFEAFF
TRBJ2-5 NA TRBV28 CASSSRWQETQYF
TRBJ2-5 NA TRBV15 CATSGSHLETQYF
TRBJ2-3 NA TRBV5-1 CASSLEGDTQYF
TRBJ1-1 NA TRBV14 CASSQAAGRGLEAFF
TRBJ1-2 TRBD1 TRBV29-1 CSVLTGGNYGYTF
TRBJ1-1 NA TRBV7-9 CASRPITFGNTEAFF
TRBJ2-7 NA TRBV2 CASSELGASYEQYF
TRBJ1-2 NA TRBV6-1 CASSEGAWANYGYTF
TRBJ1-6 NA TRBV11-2 CASSSNGGSPLHF
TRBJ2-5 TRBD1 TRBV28 CASSLTGDIRETQYF
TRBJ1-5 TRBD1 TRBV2 CASSRENRGPKPQHF
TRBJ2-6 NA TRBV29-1 CSVEDPRRPRGANVLTF
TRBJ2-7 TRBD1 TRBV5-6 CASSSGQGREQYF
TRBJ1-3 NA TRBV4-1 CASSHLGTPENTIYF
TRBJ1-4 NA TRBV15 CATQRRGTIEKLFF
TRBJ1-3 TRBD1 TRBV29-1 CSVLGTASGNTIYF
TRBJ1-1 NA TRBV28 CASSLSGTEAFF
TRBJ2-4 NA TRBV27 CASSLEGAKNIQYF
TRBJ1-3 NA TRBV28 CASRDPERLRYGNTIYF
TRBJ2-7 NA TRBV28 CASSSRDSSYEQYF
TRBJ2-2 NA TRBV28 CASSLSGTPTGELFF
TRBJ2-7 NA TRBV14 CASSQAPWSGSSYEQYF
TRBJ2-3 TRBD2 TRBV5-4 CASSSGTSGTDTQYF
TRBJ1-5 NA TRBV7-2 CASGHPRLDNQPQHF
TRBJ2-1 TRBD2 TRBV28 CASSLLPRGSELDDEQFF
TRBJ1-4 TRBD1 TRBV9 CASSQTGGDEKLFF
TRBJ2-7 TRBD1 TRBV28 CASTGVGTGGNFEQYF
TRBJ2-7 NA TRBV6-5 CASSYRGGEQYF
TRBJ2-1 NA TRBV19 CASQGNEQFF
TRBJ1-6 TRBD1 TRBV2 CASTTGGSSPLHF
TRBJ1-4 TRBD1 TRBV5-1 CASSSSTGNNEKLFF
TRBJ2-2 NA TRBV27 CASSPQGGWNTGELFF
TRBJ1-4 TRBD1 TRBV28 CASDHRGKGVEKLFF
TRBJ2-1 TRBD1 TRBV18 CASHVGQGYNEQFF
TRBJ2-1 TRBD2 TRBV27 CASSPYSGLAGEQFF
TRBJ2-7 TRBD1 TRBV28 CASSSTGLEQYF
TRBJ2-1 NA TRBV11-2 CASSLDSWGRYNEQFF
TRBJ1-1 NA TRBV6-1 CASSHLLNTEAFF
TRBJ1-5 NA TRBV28 CASTLYSNQPQHF
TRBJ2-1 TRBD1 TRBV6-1 CATGDRGYNEQFF
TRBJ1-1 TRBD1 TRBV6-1 CASSEGSRDRGDTEAFF
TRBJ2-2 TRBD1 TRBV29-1 CSVSGGRGTGELFF
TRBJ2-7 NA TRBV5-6 CASSSTTGPPSYEQYF
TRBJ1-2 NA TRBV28 CASSPRDYGYTF
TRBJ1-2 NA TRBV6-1 CASTPNVWNYGYTF
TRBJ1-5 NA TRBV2 CASRDGTGGNQPQHF
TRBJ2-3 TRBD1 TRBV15 CATRGTVAITDTQYF
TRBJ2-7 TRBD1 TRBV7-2 CASSPGTGIYEQYF
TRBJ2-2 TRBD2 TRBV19 CACGTGGYTGELFF
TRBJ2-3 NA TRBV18 CASSPSKIAEDTQYF
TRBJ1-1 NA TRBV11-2 CASSLEYGGAEAFF
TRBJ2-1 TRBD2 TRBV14 CASSQDLSGWSGGEQFF
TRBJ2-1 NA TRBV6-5 CASSSGGKRQFF
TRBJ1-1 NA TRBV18 CASSPGGPWDTEAFF
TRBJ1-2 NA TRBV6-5 CASSERRNYGYTF